Following are 30 T cell receptor beta chains from one sample sequenced in a study of blood T cell repertoires in COVID-19. Produced via immunoSEQ multiplex PCR; TCRdb's table is partial and in-frame only. The repertoire has under 80,000 clones, 92% of them found once; the top ten carry 5% to 7%. The sequencing sample was made of peripheral blood. The source is a human donor in a cohort sampled during active COVID-19.

This chain uses TRBV30 with TRBJ2-1; TRBD2 matches at 7 bases. V lost 4 bases and J lost 10; bases outside the gene matches: 10. This CDR3 spans 13 amino acids. The V gene's germline CDR1 is GTSNPN and CDR2 SVGIG (reference sequence). CDR3 DNA: TGTGCCTGGAAATTCGGGGGGAGTAACGAGCAGTTCTTC. Encoded protein: CAWKFGGSNEQFF.

The chain joins TRBV18 to TRBJ2-3, with D maybe TRBD2 (6 bases). Trimming took 6 bases from V and 0 from J, leaving 16 bases between them. Looked up from germline, CDR1 is KGHSH and CDR2 is LQKENI. The CDR3 is 16 residues long. The CDR3 region has the DNA TGTGCCAGCTCTTACTGGGACTTCAAGAGCACAGATACGCAGTATTTT. Its translation: CASSYWDFKSTDTQYF. The full variable domain, rest sourced from reference TRBV18 and TRBJ2-3, is NAGVMQNPRHLVRRRGQEARLRCSPMKGHSHVYWYRQLPEEGLKFMVYLQKENIIDESGMPKERFSAEFPKEGPSILRIQQVVRGDSAAYFCASSYWDFKSTDTQYFGPGTRLTVL.

This chain links TRBV9 with TRBJ2-7; maybe TRBD2 (6 bases). V lost 3 bases to trimming and J lost 5 bases, with 15 bases between them. This CDR3 is built from 14 residues. CDR1 SGDLS and CDR2 YYNGEE come from the germline V gene. CDR3 DNA sequence: TGTGCCAGCAGCGCAGAGGGAGGTTCGGACGAGCAGTACTTC. Translated: CASSAEGGSDEQYF.

The gene calls are TRBV7-2 and TRBJ1-5, with 9 bases identical to TRBD1. The V gene end was trimmed by 5 bases and the J gene end by 7 bases; junction bases not matched to a gene: 9. Looked up from germline, CDR1 is SGHTA and CDR2 is FQGNSA. The CDR3 is made up of 15 amino acids. In DNA form, the CDR3 reads TGTGCCAGCAGCCCGGACAGGGGTGGTAGACAGCCCCAGCATTTT. Translation: CASSPDRGGRQPQHF.

The rearrangement links TRBV9 to TRBJ1-5; D uncertain. With 0 bases removed from V and 2 bases from J, the gap between germline ends came to 9 bases. Germline loops: CDR1 SGDLS, CDR2 YYNGEE. The CDR3 length is 15 residues. The CDR3 here is CASSVGPVGNQPQHF. The CDR3 DNA reads as TGTGCCAGCAGCGTAGGGCCCGTCGGCAATCAGCCCCAGCATTTT. The whole variable domain, remainder taken from reference TRBV9 and TRBJ1-5, is DSGVTQTPKHLITATGQRVTLRCSPRSGDLSVYWYQQSLDQGLQFLIQYYNGEERAKGNILERFSAQQFPDLHSELNLSSLELGDSALYFCASSVGPVGNQPQHFGDGTRLSIL.

The rearrangement joins TRBV7-2 to TRBJ2-2; 8 bases line up with TRBD1. Germline CDR1 SGHTA, CDR2 FQGNSA. With 7 bases clipped from V and 4 bases from J, the junction kept 5 bases outside the gene matches. The CDR3 is made up of 14 amino acids. The CDR3 reads CASKAGQVTGELFF. In DNA form, the CDR3 reads TGTGCCAGCAAGGCGGGACAGGTCACCGGGGAGCTGTTTTTT.

The rearrangement links TRBV4-3 to TRBJ2-5; 15 bases line up with TRBD2. J lost 7 bases, V lost 0 bases, and 3 bases had no gene match. Germline V gene data show CDR1 as LGHNA and CDR2 as YSLEER. The CDR3 contains 16 residues. CDR3 amino acids: CASSQERTSGRGTQYF. The CDR3 DNA is TGCGCCAGCAGCCAAGAGCGGACTAGCGGGAGGGGGACCCAGTACTTC.

This rearrangement joins TRBV19 to TRBJ1-5; 7 bases line up with TRBD1. This CDR3 has 15 residues. Germline V gene sequence: CDR1 LNHDA, CDR2 SQIVND (reference sequence). With V trimmed by 4 bases and J by 2 bases, 5 bases remained unmatched. As DNA, the CDR3 is TGTGCCAGTAGTAACAGGGGCCGGGGCAATCAGCCCCAGCATTTT. Translated, it gives CASSNRGRGNQPQHF.

The V and J genes are TRBV29-1 and TRBJ2-1, with D maybe TRBD2 (7 bases). Germline-derived CDR1 and CDR2 are SQVTM and ANQGSEA. The CDR3 contains 17 residues. CDR3: CSGGPARASGSYNEQFF. The CDR3 bases are TGCAGTGGGGGGCCTGCGAGGGCTAGCGGCTCCTACAATGAGCAGTTCTTC.

The chain combines TRBV7-2 with TRBJ2-2; 10 bases are a match to TRBD1. The V gene end was trimmed by 4 bases and the J gene end by 1 base; junction bases not matched to a gene: 3. This CDR3 is 16 amino acids long. Germline V gives CDR1 SGHTA, CDR2 FQGNSA. Here the CDR3 reads CASSSGQGLNTGELFF. The CDR3, as DNA: TGTGCCAGCAGCTCGGGACAGGGGTTGAACACCGGGGAGCTGTTTTTT.

This clone is a singleton in its sample. This chain joins TRBV29-1 and TRBJ2-7; TRBD1 is a possible D gene (6 bases). The CDR3 totals 12 residues. Germline V gene sequence: CDR1 SQVTM, CDR2 ANQGSEA. The germline V and J ends were trimmed by 6 bases and 2 bases, with 11 bases remaining between them. The CDR3 region is CSVMDSPYEQYF. The CDR3 nucleotides read TGCAGCGTGATGGACAGTCCCTACGAGCAGTACTTC.

The chain links TRBV3-1 (or the pseudogene TRBV3-2) to TRBJ2-2, with 9 bases that match TRBD2. Germline CDR1 reads LGHDT; CDR2 reads YNNKEL (reference sequence). The CDR3 has 13 residues. V lost 8 bases, J lost 5 bases, and 3 bases stayed unmatched. In DNA, the CDR3 is TGTGCCAGCGGCAGCGGGGGGACCGGGGAGCTGTTTTTT. It codes for CASGSGGTGELFF.

The chain combines TRBV5-1 with TRBJ2-7; 7 bases line up with TRBD2. CDR3 size: 15 residues. Trimming cost V 2 bases and J 0 bases; bases outside gene matches: 5. CDR1 is SGHRS, CDR2 YFSETQ, per germline. The CDR3 nucleotides read TGCGCCAGCAGCTTAGGAGCGGGACCCTCCTACGAGCAGTACTTC. This gives the protein CASSLGAGPSYEQYF. The entire variable domain, with the rest obtained from reference TRBV5-1 and TRBJ2-7, is as follows: KAGVTQTPRYLIKTRGQQVTLSCSPISGHRSVSWYQQTPGQGLQFLFEYFSETQRNKGNFPGRFSGRQFSNSRSEMNVSTLELGDSALYLCASSLGAGPSYEQYFGPGTRLTVT.

This rearrangement joins TRBV27 to TRBJ2-7; 14 positions agree with TRBD2. CDR3 length: 16 residues. Germline V gene sequence: CDR1 MNHEY, CDR2 SMNVEV (reference sequence). The J segment lost 3 bases and the V segment lost 6 bases, leaving 7 bases of the junction unmatched. The CDR3 region has the DNA TGTGCCAGCAGGGGACTAGCGGGGGTTCCTCTCTACGAGCAGTACTTC. Translating gives CASRGLAGVPLYEQYF.

This clone has just a few counts. The CDR3 sequence is CASSFQGAVTGELFF. Written as DNA, the CDR3 is TGTGCCAGCAGCTTCCAGGGGGCGGTCACCGGGGAGCTGTTTTTT. The V gene is TRBV7-2, the J gene TRBJ2-2; TRBD1 matches 8 bases. This CDR3 contains 15 residues. J gave up 4 bases and V 3 bases, and 4 bases lay outside the gene matches. From germline, CDR1 is SGHTA and CDR2 FQGNSA. The entire variable domain, with the rest obtained from reference TRBV7-2 and TRBJ2-2, is as follows: GAGVSQSPSNKVTEKGKDVELRCDPISGHTALYWYRQSLGQGLEFLIYFQGNSAPDKSGLPSDRFSAERTGGSVSTLTIQRTQQEDSAVYLCASSFQGAVTGELFFGEGSRLTVL.

The chain links TRBV12-3 or TRBV12-4 to TRBJ1-1; D is possibly TRBD1 (5 bases). With 0 bases removed from V and 8 bases from J, the gap between germline ends came to 10 bases. The CDR3 is made up of 13 amino acids. The CDR3 DNA is TGTGCCAGCAGTTTAGCCAGGGCAGGGGAAGCTTTCTTT. As protein: CASSLARAGEAFF.

The chain carries TRBV18 and TRBJ1-1; TRBD1 is a possible D gene (6 bases). Germline V gives CDR1 KGHSH, CDR2 LQKENI. V lost 3 bases to trimming and J lost 8 bases, with 10 bases between them. CDR3 size: 12 residues. In nucleotides, the CDR3 is TGTGCCAGCTCACCGGGGGGGCCGGAAGCTTTCTTT. This translates into CASSPGGPEAFF.

V gene TRBV18 combines with J gene TRBJ2-7, with a tentative D call TRBD1 (6 bases). Per the germline V gene, CDR1 is KGHSH and CDR2 is LQKENI. The CDR3 is made up of 14 amino acids. The ends were cut back, 3 bases at V and 1 base at J, with 10 bases in the middle. For the CDR3, the DNA is TGTGCCAGCTCACCCACAGGGAAATCCTACGAGCAGTACTTC. Amino acid sequence: CASSPTGKSYEQYF.

This clone appeared a few times. This rearrangement joins TRBV6-4 to TRBJ2-1, with D perhaps TRBD2 (6 bases). The CDR3 sequence is 15 residues long. Trimming took 2 bases from V and 6 from J, leaving 14 bases between them. In germline, CDR1 is MRHNA, CDR2 SNTAGT. The CDR3 DNA reads TGTGCCAGCAGTGACGCGGGGAGCCCCTCCAATGAGCAGTTCTTC. It specifies CASSDAGSPSNEQFF.

This chain uses TRBV4-3 with TRBJ2-1; 9 nucleotides agree with TRBD2. Germline CDR1 is LGHNA and CDR2 is YSLEER. The CDR3 spans 17 residues. Germline trimming cut 1 base from V and 6 bases from J; bases unmatched to any gene: 10. The CDR3 is CASSQGRAGGSLNEQFF. CDR3 nucleotide sequence: TGCGCCAGCAGCCAAGGAAGAGCGGGAGGCTCCCTCAATGAGCAGTTCTTC.

The chain uses TRBV11-1 and TRBJ2-1; TRBD1 matches 7 bases. Trimming took 5 bases from V and 6 from J; bases not matched to a gene: 13. This CDR3 is 16 amino acids long. Germline V gene sequence: CDR1 SGHAT, CDR2 FQDESV (reference sequence). The chain's CDR3 is CASSPKLDRLSNEQFF. The CDR3, as DNA: TGTGCCAGCAGCCCGAAGCTGGACAGGTTGTCCAATGAGCAGTTCTTC.

The J gene is TRBJ2-1, the V gene TRBV5-3; 8 bases map to TRBD2. TRBV5-3 is an ORF for which the function is uncertain. Trimming cost V 4 bases and J 5 bases; bases outside gene matches: 14. There are 17 residues in the CDR3. The DNA of the CDR3 is TGTGCCAGAAGCCTCACCCCTGTGGGCGGGGGGAACAATGAGCAGTTCTTC. Amino acids: CARSLTPVGGGNNEQFF.

The rearrangement uses TRBV6-4 and TRBJ2-1; D may be TRBD1 (6 bases). Trimming took off 11 bases at V and 1 base at J, with 15 bases between the two ends. The length of the CDR3 is 14 residues. The germline V gene has CDR1 MRHNA and CDR2 SNTAGT. The CDR3 reads CASQGRGSYNEQFF. The CDR3 DNA reads as TGTGCCTCACAGGGCAGAGGTTCCTACAATGAGCAGTTCTTC.

The CDR3 DNA sequence: TGCGCCAGCAGCCAGACGACTAGCGGTAAGACGAACACCGGGGAGCTGTTTTTT. Protein sequence: CASSQTTSGKTNTGELFF. This chain connects TRBV4-3 to TRBJ2-2; the match to TRBD2 covers 9 bases. J was trimmed by 0 bases and V by 3 bases; bases with no gene match: 8. The germline CDR1 and CDR2 sequences are LGHNA and YSLEER. This CDR3 is built from 18 residues.

V is TRBV5-4 and J is TRBJ2-7; 7 bases map to TRBD2. V gave up 2 bases and J gave up 5 bases; unmatched junction bases: 4. CDR3 length equals 13 residues. Germline V gene lookup returns CDR1 SGHNT and CDR2 YYREEE (reference sequence). The CDR3 DNA follows: TGTGCCAGCAGCTTTCAGGGAGGGAACGAGCAGTACTTC. This codes for CASSFQGGNEQYF.

This clone was counted between two and nine times. The rearrangement links TRBV6-2 or TRBV6-3 to TRBJ1-2, with 9 bases matching TRBD1. The CDR3 runs to 15 residues. CDR1 and CDR2 (germline): MNHEY, SVGEGT. V lost 5 bases to trimming and J lost 5 bases; unmatched junction nucleotides: 9. CDR3 protein: CASSSAGTGIYGYTF. For the CDR3, the DNA is TGTGCCAGCAGTAGTGCCGGGACAGGGATTTATGGCTACACCTTC.

The chain uses TRBV27 and TRBJ2-1; 9 nucleotides match TRBD1. The length of the CDR3 is 15 residues. CDR1 and CDR2 from the germline V gene are MNHEY and SMNVEV (reference sequence). The junction had 5 bases not matched to a gene; V was cut back by 5 bases and J by 3 bases. The CDR3, as DNA: TGTGCCAGCAGTAGCGGGACAGGGAGCTACAATGAGCAGTTCTTC. The encoded protein is CASSSGTGSYNEQFF.

This chain links TRBV5-6 with TRBJ2-1; 7 bases line up with TRBD2. The CDR3 has 16 residues. CDR1 is SGHDT, CDR2 YYEEEE, per germline. Trimming cost V 0 bases and J 8 bases; bases outside gene matches: 11. The CDR3 reads CASSLVVASGNDEQFF. As DNA, the CDR3 is TGTGCCAGCAGCTTGGTTGTGGCTAGCGGAAACGATGAGCAGTTCTTC.

The J gene is TRBJ2-5, the V gene TRBV2; TRBD1 agrees at 8 bases. V lost 6 bases to trimming and J lost 5 bases; unmatched junction nucleotides: 11. From germline, CDR1 is SNHLY and CDR2 FYNNEI. The CDR3 length is 15 residues. CDR3 sequence reads: CASSEQGATGETQYF. CDR3 coding DNA: TGTGCCAGCAGCGAGCAGGGGGCCACAGGGGAGACCCAGTACTTC.

As DNA, the CDR3 is TGTGCCTGGAGCATCCAGGGCAAAAACATTCAGTACTTC. This gives the protein CAWSIQGKNIQYF. The V call is TRBV30, the J call TRBJ2-4, with a possible D match to TRBD1 (5 bases). V lost 3 bases, J lost 3 bases, and 9 bases lay in between. The V gene's germline CDR1 is GTSNPN and CDR2 SVGIG (reference sequence). This CDR3 is built from 13 residues.